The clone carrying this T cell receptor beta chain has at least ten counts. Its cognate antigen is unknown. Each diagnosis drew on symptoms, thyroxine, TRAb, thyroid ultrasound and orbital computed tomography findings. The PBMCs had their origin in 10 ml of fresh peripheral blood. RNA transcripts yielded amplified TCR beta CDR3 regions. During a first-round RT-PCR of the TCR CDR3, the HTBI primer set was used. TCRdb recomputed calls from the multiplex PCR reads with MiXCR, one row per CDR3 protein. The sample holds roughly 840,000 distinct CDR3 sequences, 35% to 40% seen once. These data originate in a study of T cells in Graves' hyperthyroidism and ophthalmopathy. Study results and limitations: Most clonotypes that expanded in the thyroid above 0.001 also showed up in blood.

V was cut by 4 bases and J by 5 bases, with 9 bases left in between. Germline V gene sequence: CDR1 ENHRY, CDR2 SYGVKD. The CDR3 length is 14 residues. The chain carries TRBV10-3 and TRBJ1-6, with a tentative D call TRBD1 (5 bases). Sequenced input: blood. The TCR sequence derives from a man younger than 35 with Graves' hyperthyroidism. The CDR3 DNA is TGTGCCATCAGTGTGGACATCAATAATTCACCCCTCCACTTT. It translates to CAISVDINNSPLHF.